Described below is a single T cell receptor beta chain sequence and its context. This clone was seen once. No antigen is known for it. No quality values exist for individual bases; no much larger clone is one base distant. The cohort comprised 550 to 700 healthy bone marrow donors. At the time of sampling, all cohort members were nominally healthy, though unrecorded immune exposures were likely present. The donor tested CMV seropositive and was one of the 289 seropositive cohort members. A peripheral blood sample was collected from each donor, and TCR beta sequencing was performed on peripheral blood mononuclear cells. Genomic DNA extraction from the blood cell samples was performed with the Qiagen DNeasy Blood Extraction Kit. From its cysteine to its phenylalanine, the CDR3 spans 14 amino acids. The read is trimmed to its CDR3 DNA, 42 bases read in frame from base 1. Trimming costs V 6 bases and J 6 bases, and their ends lie 15 bases apart. Per the germline V gene, MDHEN is the CDR1 and SYDVKM is the CDR2.

The data were taken from a study of cytomegalovirus exposure and HLA in healthy donors (dated by TCRdb to between 2016 and 2019). In terms of the full investigation: According to an earlier analysis of 450 to 650 of the donors, 150 million to 200 million T cells yielded 120 million or so unique TCR beta sequences and more than 250 Gb of sequence data. Among the roughly 400 genotyped donors, more than 70% belonged to the genetic ancestry cluster associated with self-reported Caucasian donors. All discovery cohort repertoires had been generated on a single sequencing platform. A later analysis re-examined previously published TCR beta repertoires from 610 or so donors and added high-resolution HLA genotyping to investigate patterns of TCR occurrence. Rather than using new phenotypic data, the later analysis identified candidate immune exposures from TCR beta sequences and from how often those sequences occurred across donors. Donor age, sex, ethnicity and CMV serostatus were collected together with the repertoire data. High-throughput TCR immunosequencing, statistical association of individual TCRs with disease status, and machine learning were combined to predict cytomegalovirus infection status. An early release covering 500 to 750 HLA-typed donors comprised 250 to 350 gigabases of sequencing data and about 90 million unique TCR sequences. Class I and class II HLA loci were covered by the typing at four-digit resolution. Four or five DR-DQ haplotypes were treated as single units for association and clustering because of strong linkage in the cohort. An earlier analysis of some 500 of the donors applied high-throughput TCR beta sequencing to assess whether each TCR beta V gene segment acted as functional or pseudogenic. Using immunosequencing, the study profiled T cell repertoires from around 670 subjects and related those repertoires to cytomegalovirus serostatus. Typing coverage varied by locus: roughly 620-630 donors for A, B, C, DRB1 and DQB1; more than 500 for DQA1; around 610 for DPA1; under 490 for DPB1. A later genetic analysis used genome-wide SNP genotypes for about 60% of the roughly 670 donors, treating that subset as a discovery cohort. Besides the first cohort of 500 to 700 subjects, a separate validation cohort made up of 120 different subjects was used. The study was designed to test whether signatures of past pathogen exposure could be identified by cataloging public T cell receptors. Among a few hundred genotyped donors of the cohort, an average of around 240,000 unique TCR beta nucleotide sequences were sequenced per donor, 15% to 20% of them non-productive.

Library construction relied on the immunoSEQ multiplex PCR assay. For the multiplex PCR, a mixture combining 60 forward primers for TCR Vbeta segments and 13 reverse primers for TCR Jbeta segments was used. The CDR3 region of rearranged TCR beta genes was amplified from genomic DNA with a multiplex PCR assay. Amplified TCR beta libraries were sequenced as 87-base-pair reads on the Illumina HiSeq System. The study's own analysis went as follows. A later analysis tallied tens of millions of unique TCR beta chains across the 640 or so repertoires, and approximately 12 million of those chains were shared by two or more donors. Raw reads were error-corrected and collapsed into unique sequences with a nearest-neighbor algorithm that merged closely related sequences to remove PCR and sequencing errors. Alignment of CDR3 sequences to IMGT reference sequences was used to assign V, D and J gene segments. For a sequence to be retained, at least a six-nucleotide match to both a V gene segment and a J gene segment was required. Rearrangements were classified as productive when the CDR3 lacked stop codons and remained in frame with V and J, and all other rearrangements were classified as non-productive. CDR3 was defined according to IMGT convention as the region running from the second conserved V-encoded cysteine to the conserved J-encoded phenylalanine. Sequences without an unambiguous match to a single V gene segment were excluded from the earlier analysis of several hundred of the donors. An earlier analysis of 500 to 700 of the donors classified V segments as functional when productive rearrangements were above 56.7% and as segregating when the standard deviation between donors was above 5%. To diagnose cytomegalovirus status from the catalog of TCR beta chain sequences, a statistical classification framework was built. V and J gene assignment, in a later analysis, came from comparing TCR nucleotide sequences with IMGT/GENE-DB human TR gene sequences. The TCRdist pipeline was used in a later analysis to assign CDR3 sequences and most-parsimonious VDJ recombination scenarios. In a later analysis, every TCR beta chain was defined by the combination of its CDR3 amino acid sequence and its V-gene family, and reads without a unique V-gene family were dropped. A later analysis removed 600 or so highly shared, low-generation-probability nucleotide sequences to deal with suspected cross-contamination and a sequencing artifact. In a later analysis, a clonal expansion index for each public chain was calculated from normalized within-repertoire ranks of inferred template counts. Generation probabilities in a later analysis came from a VDJ recombination model fitted to out-of-frame rearrangements, and those results were checked against IGoR. A later analysis scored TCR-TCR, TCR-HLA and TCR-CMV co-occurrence with hypergeometric tests, applying a repertoire-size bias correction to TCR pairs. In a later analysis, false discovery rates were estimated by permuting HLA or CMV assignments 20 times. In a later analysis, co-occurring TCRs were grouped with DBSCAN, and TCRdist sequence similarity was added when clustering was performed within HLA-allele-positive subsets. Co-occurrence clustering excluded repertoires with fewer than 30,000 or more than 120,000 public chains, plus five with anomalous nucleotide sharing. TCRdb holds this immuneACCESS table with in-frame rearrangements only. Some clones are missing; in checked studies, unresolved V genes explain under half, and the rest has no known cause. That table is the source of V, J and clone size, and D and trimming were worked out from the DNA. For this sample there are 120,000 or so clones; 65% to 75% appear just once. Of the sample, roughly 10% is held by the ten largest clones.

Beyond this particular receptor, the publication reports: A cluster of highly shared sequence variants was judged likely to be a technical artifact of the sequencing pipeline. Presence/absence analyses assumed roughly uniform sequencing depth across donors, an assumption that may not hold. According to a later analysis, most CMV-associated TCR beta chains appeared to be HLA-restricted, and the HLA associations seemed to be driven largely by CMV exposure. In a later analysis, TCR association rates were found to vary across HLA loci, with the most associated TCRs seen for DRB1 alleles and the fewest for HLA-C alleles. A further reported finding was that TCR beta sequences accurately predicted the HLA-A and HLA-B alleles for most subjects in the first cohort. A later analysis reported that several top co-occurrence clusters appeared linked to parvovirus B19, influenza, CMV and Epstein-Barr virus. The authors suggested that the approach could potentially be generalized to other disease states and immunological phenotypes. A later analysis associated some 17,000 TCR beta sequences with specific HLA alleles at a false discovery rate of 0.05. The study gave a list of 150 to 200 TCR beta chains associated with cytomegalovirus. A few of the identified cytomegalovirus-associated TCR beta chains were confirmed in vitro to be specific for cytomegalovirus antigens. This cohort had only TCR beta chains sequenced, and the lack of alpha or paired-chain data limited which features could be detected. Most TCR sequences were seen in very few donors, while some public TCRs were found in many individuals. Broadly in line with IMGT annotations, most TCR beta V segments showed up in productive rearrangements about 87% or about 30% of the time in an earlier analysis of some 590 of the donors. When HLA alleles, especially DR and DQ, strongly co-occurred, TCR associations were difficult to assign to individual alleles. Linkage disequilibrium might explain the correlated functional status among segregating V segments, but an unknown experimental factor could not be ruled out. In a later analysis, HLA-associated TCR beta chains were found to be more clonally expanded and to have lower generation probabilities than equally common non-associated chains. An association between a missense DCLRE1C variant and V-gene and J-gene trimming of TCR beta chains was found in a later genetic analysis and replicated in an independent cohort. Immune exposure information for the cohort was limited to CMV serostatus. Because some donors lacked HLA typing at each locus, the association tests relied only on the typed subset. Because the 87-base-pair reads could not distinguish some IMGT-functional V segments, including TRBV6-2 and TRBV6-3, those segments were excluded. Because counts were too low, about 15 rarely observed V segments, including chromosome 9 orphons, were left out of the earlier analysis of approximately 500 of the donors. In a later genetic analysis, fewer N-insertions in productive TCRs were reported among donors in an Asian-associated ancestry cluster than the roughly 700-donor mean. The classifier was reported to diagnose cytomegalovirus status with high specificity and sensitivity in both the original cohort and the validation cohort.

The clonotype comes from a woman aged 45-65 years in good health and CMV-seropositive. The rearrangement combines TRBV28 with TRBJ2-1; the D gene is not confidently resolved. Sequencing was carried out using PBMCs. The CDR3 protein: CASRTPRRINEQFF. The DNA sequence is TGTGCCAGCAGAACCCCCCGGAGAATCAATGAGCAGTTCTTC.